The rows below give T cell receptor beta chains drawn from one sample of a study of shared clonotypes between healthy human individuals. Using immunoSEQ multiplex PCR, the repertoire was profiled, and TCRdb retains in-frame clones only, with some absent. The sample carries 2 million to 3 million clones, approximately 93% recorded once. Sequencing used naive CD4+ T cells from PBMCs. These receptors originate from a man aged 18 to 30 in good health. Some clones in this sample may be carry-over from other donors' samples. Each CDR3 is given with its conserved first and last residue. D genes are given only for firm matches. The size field is filled for only some rows; it gives once, few, many or a size class.

CDR3nt,CDR3aa,v_gene,d_gene,len,abundance,j_gene
TGCAGCGTCCACATGGTCCTCACAGATACGCAGTATTTT,CSVHMVLTDTQYF,TRBV29-1,.,13,.,TRBJ2-3
TGTGCCAGCAGCTTAGGTTTAGGGTTGAGGACCGGGGAGCTGTTTTTT,CASSLGLGLRTGELFF,TRBV7-8,.,16,.,TRBJ2-2
TGTGCCAGCAGTTCCCTAGCGGGACTCGAGCAGTACTTC,CASSSLAGLEQYF,TRBV6-5,TRBD2,13,once,TRBJ2-7
TGTGCCAGCAGCCGGGGACTAGCGGGAGGGCCTGGGACCGGGGAGCTGTTTTTT,CASSRGLAGGPGTGELFF,TRBV4-2,TRBD2,18,.,TRBJ2-2
TGTGCCAGCAGCCAAGATCTACAGGGGGGATACGAGCAGTACTTC,CASSQDLQGGYEQYF,TRBV4-2,TRBD1,15,.,TRBJ2-7
TGTGCCTGGAGTGTAGGCAGGGGTGGTCAGCCCCAGCATTTT,CAWSVGRGGQPQHF,TRBV30,.,14,.,TRBJ1-5
TGTGCCAGCAGCTTAGCCTTGCCGACAGGGGGAGGCTACACCTTC,CASSLALPTGGGYTF,TRBV7-9,TRBD1,15,.,TRBJ1-2
TGTGCCAGCAGTCCCCGGACTCCCCCTGGGGATGAGCAGTTCTTC,CASSPRTPPGDEQFF,TRBV28,.,15,.,TRBJ2-1
TGTGCCAGCAGTTTTCCCGGGCTACCCCTCCACTTT,CASSFPGLPLHF,TRBV27,.,12,.,TRBJ1-6
TGTGCCAGCAGCGTCCAAGCGGACGGGAGGCAAGAGACCCAGTACTTC,CASSVQADGRQETQYF,TRBV9,TRBD2,16,.,TRBJ2-5
TGTGCCAGCAGTTACGCCGGACTCGGAGAGACCCAGTACTTC,CASSYAGLGETQYF,TRBV6-5,.,14,.,TRBJ2-5
TGCGCCAGCAAGATCGCTAGCGGGAGCAACTACGAGCAGTACTTC,CASKIASGSNYEQYF,TRBV5-1,TRBD2,15,.,TRBJ2-7
TGCGCCAGCAGCATCGGACACCAAGAGACCCAGTACTTC,CASSIGHQETQYF,TRBV5-1,.,13,.,TRBJ2-5
TGCGCCAGCAGCTTGGAAGGCGGCCCCTACGAGCAGTACTTC,CASSLEGGPYEQYF,TRBV5-1,.,14,.,TRBJ2-7
TGTGCCAGCAGTGAATTCGGTCGGTTTAGCCAGGACGAGCAGTACTTC,CASSEFGRFSQDEQYF,TRBV2,.,16,.,TRBJ2-7
TGTGCCAGCAGCGTAGATCCGACAGCCAGGAACACTGAAGCTTTCTTT,CASSVDPTARNTEAFF,TRBV9,.,16,.,TRBJ1-1
TGTGCCAGCAGTAGACGGGGCCAGCCGAACTATGGCTACACCTTC,CASSRRGQPNYGYTF,TRBV27,.,15,once,TRBJ1-2
TGCGCCAGCAGCCAAGGGACTCTTCTCTCCTACAATGAGCAGTTCTTC,CASSQGTLLSYNEQFF,TRBV4-1,.,16,.,TRBJ2-1
TGTGCCAGCAGCTTAACGGCTCGGACTGAAGCTTTCTTT,CASSLTARTEAFF,TRBV7-3,.,13,.,TRBJ1-1
TGTGCCAGCAGCCGGGGACTAGCGGGCACAGATACGCAGTATTTT,CASSRGLAGTDTQYF,TRBV5-4,TRBD2,15,.,TRBJ2-3
TGTGCCAGCAGCTTCGGTCCGAAAACGGGTGGCTACACCTTC,CASSFGPKTGGYTF,TRBV7-9,.,14,.,TRBJ1-2
TGTGCCAGCAGCCCAACTGGTAGCGGGAGGGTCTACGAGCAGTACTTC,CASSPTGSGRVYEQYF,TRBV9,TRBD2,16,.,TRBJ2-7
TGCGCCAGCAGGGGGGGACAGGTCGCGAACACCGGGGAGCTGTTTTTT,CASRGGQVANTGELFF,TRBV5-1,TRBD1,16,.,TRBJ2-2
TGTGCCAGCAGCGCCTCGGGCATACCGAACACTGAAGCTTTCTTT,CASSASGIPNTEAFF,TRBV9,.,15,.,TRBJ1-1
TGTGCCAGCAGCGTAGGCCAGGGGAACTACGAGCAGTACTTC,CASSVGQGNYEQYF,TRBV9,.,14,.,TRBJ2-7
TGTGCCACCAGCAGGTTGGGCGGGTATGAGCAGTTCTTC,CATSRLGGYEQFF,TRBV15,.,13,.,TRBJ2-1
TGTGCCAGCAGGCAGGACAGCCGCCGAGTCACAACTAATGAAAAACTGTTTTTT,CASRQDSRRVTTNEKLFF,TRBV6-4,.,18,.,TRBJ1-4
TGTGCCAGCAGTGAGGTGGCAGGGACTGAAAAACTGTTTTTT,CASSEVAGTEKLFF,TRBV6-1,.,14,.,TRBJ1-4
TGTGCCAGCAGCTCCGGGGGGTTGCCCCAGCATTTT,CASSSGGLPQHF,TRBV9,.,12,few,TRBJ1-5
TGTGCCAGCAGTGAATGGACAGGGAGTACTGAAGCTTTCTTT,CASSEWTGSTEAFF,TRBV6-1,TRBD1,14,.,TRBJ1-1
TGTGCCAGCAGTTCCACCGGGACATTCTACGAGCAGTACTTC,CASSSTGTFYEQYF,TRBV28,.,14,.,TRBJ2-7
TGTGCCAGCAGCTTAGGTGCCGAGCAGTACTTC,CASSLGAEQYF,TRBV7-9,.,11,.,TRBJ2-7
TGTGCCAGTAGTAGGGACGCTAACTATGGCTACACCTTC,CASSRDANYGYTF,TRBV19,.,13,.,TRBJ1-2
TGTGCCAGCAGCTTCCTAGCGGGATTTGGCGGGGAGCTGTTTTTT,CASSFLAGFGGELFF,TRBV7-2,TRBD2,15,.,TRBJ2-2
TGTGCCAGCAGTTTTAGGGGAAGCTCTGGAAACACCATATATTTT,CASSFRGSSGNTIYF,TRBV6-5,.,15,.,TRBJ1-3
TGTGCCAGCTCACCACAAGACTCCCGAGGCGGGGAGCAGTACTTC,CASSPQDSRGGEQYF,TRBV18,.,15,.,TRBJ2-7
TGTGCCAGCAGTGAAGGGCCATACAATGAGCAGTTCTTC,CASSEGPYNEQFF,TRBV2,.,13,.,TRBJ2-1
TGTGCCAGCAGCCGCCGGACAGCCGATGAGCAGTTCTTC,CASSRRTADEQFF,TRBV11-2,.,13,.,TRBJ2-1
TGTGCCAGCAGCTTAGGAGTCACTATGGAGACCCAGTACTTC,CASSLGVTMETQYF,TRBV7-7,.,14,.,TRBJ2-5
TGCGCCAGCAGCCAAGAGGGACCGACAGGGTTTAATGAAAAACTGTTTTTT,CASSQEGPTGFNEKLFF,TRBV4-1,TRBD1,17,.,TRBJ1-4
TGTGCCAGCAGCTTGAACACTCCCTATGGCTACACCTTC,CASSLNTPYGYTF,TRBV5-5,.,13,.,TRBJ1-2
TGTGCCTGGAGTCCTCCGGGGGGGAGTCGAAACCACGAGCAGTACTTC,CAWSPPGGSRNHEQYF,TRBV30,TRBD2,16,.,TRBJ2-7
TGCAGTGCCCAGAGGGGGGTCGAGCAGTTCTTC,CSAQRGVEQFF,TRBV20-1,.,11,.,TRBJ2-1
TGTGCCAGCCATGGGAGCGGGAGAGGTGGTGAGCAGTTCTTC,CASHGSGRGGEQFF,TRBV28,TRBD2,14,.,TRBJ2-1
TGTGCCAGCAGCTTGGGAGCCCGTCTAAACACCGGGGAGCTGTTTTTT,CASSLGARLNTGELFF,TRBV5-8,.,16,.,TRBJ2-2
TGCAGCGCTTGGGACAGGGGAGACACTGAAGCTTTCTTT,CSAWDRGDTEAFF,TRBV29-1,TRBD1,13,.,TRBJ1-1
TGTGCCAGCAGTTCCGGGCAGGAGACCCAGTACTTC,CASSSGQETQYF,TRBV7-9,.,12,.,TRBJ2-5
TGCGCCAGCAGCTCAGGGACATCACAAGAGACCCAGTACTTC,CASSSGTSQETQYF,TRBV5-1,.,14,.,TRBJ2-5
TGTGCCAGCAGCTCCTCCGGAGGGAGAGGGAACATTCAGTACTTC,CASSSSGGRGNIQYF,TRBV7-9,.,15,.,TRBJ2-4
TGTGCCAGCAGTTTTGGGACAGGGACAAATCAGCCCCAGCATTTT,CASSFGTGTNQPQHF,TRBV28,TRBD1,15,.,TRBJ1-5
TGCGCCAGCAGCTTATCCAGCGGGGGGAATGAGCAGTTCTTC,CASSLSSGGNEQFF,TRBV5-1,TRBD2,14,.,TRBJ2-1
TGTGCCAGCAGCTTAGATCGAGGCGAGCAGTACTTC,CASSLDRGEQYF,TRBV11-3,.,12,.,TRBJ2-7
TGTGCCAGCACCGAACCTAATGAGCAGTTCTTC,CASTEPNEQFF,TRBV6-1,.,11,.,TRBJ2-1
TGCGCCAGCAGCTCTCAATTCGGGACTAGCGGGACCAATGAGCAGTTCTTC,CASSSQFGTSGTNEQFF,TRBV5-1,TRBD2,17,.,TRBJ2-1
TGTGCCAGCAGTTTAGGACAGGGGCGGGGGGCCAACGTCCTGACTTTC,CASSLGQGRGANVLTF,TRBV27,TRBD1,16,.,TRBJ2-6
TGCAGCGTTGAGTACAATGAGCAGTTCTTC,CSVEYNEQFF,TRBV29-1,.,10,.,TRBJ2-1